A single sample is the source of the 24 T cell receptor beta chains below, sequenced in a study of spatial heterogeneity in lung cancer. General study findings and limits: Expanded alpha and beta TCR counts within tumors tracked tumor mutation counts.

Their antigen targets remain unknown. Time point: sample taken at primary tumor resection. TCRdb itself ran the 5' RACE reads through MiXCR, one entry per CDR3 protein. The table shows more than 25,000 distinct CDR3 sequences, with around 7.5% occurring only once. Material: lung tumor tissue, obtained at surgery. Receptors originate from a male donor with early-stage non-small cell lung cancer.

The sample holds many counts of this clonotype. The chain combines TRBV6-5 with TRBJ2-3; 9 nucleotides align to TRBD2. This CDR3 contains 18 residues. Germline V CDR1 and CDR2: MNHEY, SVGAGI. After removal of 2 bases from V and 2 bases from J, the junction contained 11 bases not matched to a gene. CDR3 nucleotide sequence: TGTGCCAGCAGTTACCGTTCGCCGACTAGCGGTTCCACAGATACGCAGTATTTT. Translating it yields CASSYRSPTSGSTDTQYF.

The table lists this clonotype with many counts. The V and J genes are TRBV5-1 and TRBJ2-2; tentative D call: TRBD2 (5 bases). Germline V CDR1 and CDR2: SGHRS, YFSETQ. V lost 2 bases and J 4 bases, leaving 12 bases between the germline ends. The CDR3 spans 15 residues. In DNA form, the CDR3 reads TGCGCCAGCAGCTTTAGGAGCAGCGGCACCGGGGAGCTGTTTTTT. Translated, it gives CASSFRSSGTGELFF.

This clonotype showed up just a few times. The CDR3 DNA follows: TGTGCCAGCAGCCAAGGGCCAGATACGCAGTATTTT. It yields the protein CASSQGPDTQYF. The rearrangement links TRBV3-1 to TRBJ2-3; no firm D call. The CDR3 is made up of 12 amino acids. Germline-derived CDR1 and CDR2 are LGHDT and YNNKEL (reference sequence). The germline V and J ends were trimmed by 1 base and 4 bases, with 3 bases remaining between them.

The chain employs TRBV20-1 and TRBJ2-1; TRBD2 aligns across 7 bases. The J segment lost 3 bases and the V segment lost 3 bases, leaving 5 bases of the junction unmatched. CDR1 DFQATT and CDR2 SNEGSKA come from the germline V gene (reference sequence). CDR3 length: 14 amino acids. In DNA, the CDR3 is TGCAGTGCTAGCTCTAGCGGTTACTACAATGAGCAGTTCTTC. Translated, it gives CSASSSGYYNEQFF.

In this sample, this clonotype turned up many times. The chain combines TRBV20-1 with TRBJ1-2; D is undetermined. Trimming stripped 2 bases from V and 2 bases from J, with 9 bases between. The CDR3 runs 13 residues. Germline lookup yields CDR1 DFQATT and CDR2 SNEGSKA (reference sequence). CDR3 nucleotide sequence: TGCAGTGCTAGACCACATGGCAACTATGGCTACACCTTC. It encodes CSARPHGNYGYTF.

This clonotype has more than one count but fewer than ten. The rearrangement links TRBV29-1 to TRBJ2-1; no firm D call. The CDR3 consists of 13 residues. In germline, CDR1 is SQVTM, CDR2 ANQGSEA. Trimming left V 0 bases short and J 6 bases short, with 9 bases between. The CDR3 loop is CSVEDLDGNEQFF. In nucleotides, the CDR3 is TGCAGCGTTGAAGATCTGGACGGCAATGAGCAGTTCTTC.

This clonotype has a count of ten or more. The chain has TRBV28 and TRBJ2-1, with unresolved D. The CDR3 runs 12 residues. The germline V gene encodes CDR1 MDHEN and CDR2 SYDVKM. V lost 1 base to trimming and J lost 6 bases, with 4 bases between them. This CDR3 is CASSLYGNEQFF. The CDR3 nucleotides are TGTGCCAGCAGTTTATATGGCAATGAGCAGTTCTTC.

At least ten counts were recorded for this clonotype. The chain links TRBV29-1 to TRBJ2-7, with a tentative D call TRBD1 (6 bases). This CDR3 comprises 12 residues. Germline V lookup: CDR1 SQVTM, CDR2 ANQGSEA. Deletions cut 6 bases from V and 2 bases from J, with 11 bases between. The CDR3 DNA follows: TGCAGCGTGAAGGGGGTTGCCTACGAGCAGTACTTC. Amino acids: CSVKGVAYEQYF.

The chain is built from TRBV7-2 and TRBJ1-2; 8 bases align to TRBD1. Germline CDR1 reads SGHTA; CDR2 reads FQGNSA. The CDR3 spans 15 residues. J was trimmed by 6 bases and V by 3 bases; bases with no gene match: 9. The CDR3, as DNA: TGTGCCAGCAGCTTCTCCAGGGGGCTGTGGGATGGCTACACCTTC. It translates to CASSFSRGLWDGYTF.

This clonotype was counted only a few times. The CDR3 loop is CASSPELPGLTRNEQFF. The CDR3 DNA sequence: TGCGCCAGCAGCCCAGAACTACCGGGACTCACAAGGAATGAGCAGTTCTTC. V usage is TRBV5-1 and J usage is TRBJ2-1, with a tentative D call TRBD2 (6 bases). This CDR3 has 17 residues. V dropped 4 bases and J dropped 7 bases, with 24 bases sitting between them. Germline loops: CDR1 SGHRS, CDR2 YFSETQ. The entire variable domain, with the rest obtained from reference TRBV5-1 and TRBJ2-1, is as follows: KAGVTQTPRYLIKTRGQQVTLSCSPISGHRSVSWYQQTPGQGLQFLFEYFSETQRNKGNFPGRFSGRQFSNSRSEMNVSTLELGDSALYLCASSPELPGLTRNEQFFGPGTRLTVL.

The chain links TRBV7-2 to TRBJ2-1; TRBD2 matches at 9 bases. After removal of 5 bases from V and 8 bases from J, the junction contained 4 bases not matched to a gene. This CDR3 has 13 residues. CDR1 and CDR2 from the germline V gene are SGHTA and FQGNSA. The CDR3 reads CASSSGGTDEQFF. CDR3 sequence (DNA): TGTGCCAGCAGCAGCGGGGGGACGGATGAGCAGTTCTTC. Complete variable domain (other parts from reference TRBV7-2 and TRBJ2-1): GAGVSQSPSNKVTEKGKDVELRCDPISGHTALYWYRQSLGQGLEFLIYFQGNSAPDKSGLPSDRFSAERTGGSVSTLTIQRTQQEDSAVYLCASSSGGTDEQFFGPGTRLTVL.

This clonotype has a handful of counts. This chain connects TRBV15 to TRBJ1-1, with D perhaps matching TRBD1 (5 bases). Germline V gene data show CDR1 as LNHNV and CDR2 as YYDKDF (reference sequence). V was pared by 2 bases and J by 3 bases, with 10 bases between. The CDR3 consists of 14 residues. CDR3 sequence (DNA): TGTGCCACCAGCAGATTGGGGGTAGACACTGAAGCTTTCTTT. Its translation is CATSRLGVDTEAFF.

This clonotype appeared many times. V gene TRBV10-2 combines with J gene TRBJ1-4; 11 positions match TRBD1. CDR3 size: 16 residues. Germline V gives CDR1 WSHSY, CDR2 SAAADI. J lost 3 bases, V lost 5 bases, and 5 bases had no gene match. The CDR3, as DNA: TGCGCCAGCAGTAGCGGGACAGGGGGTTCTAATGAAAAACTGTTTTTT. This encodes CASSSGTGGSNEKLFF.

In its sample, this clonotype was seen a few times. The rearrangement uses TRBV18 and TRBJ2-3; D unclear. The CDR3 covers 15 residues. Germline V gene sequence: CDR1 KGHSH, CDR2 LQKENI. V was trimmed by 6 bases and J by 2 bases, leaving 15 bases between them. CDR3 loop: CASSRSKPPTDTQYF. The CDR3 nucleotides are TGTGCCAGCTCCCGTTCAAAGCCCCCCACAGATACGCAGTATTTT.

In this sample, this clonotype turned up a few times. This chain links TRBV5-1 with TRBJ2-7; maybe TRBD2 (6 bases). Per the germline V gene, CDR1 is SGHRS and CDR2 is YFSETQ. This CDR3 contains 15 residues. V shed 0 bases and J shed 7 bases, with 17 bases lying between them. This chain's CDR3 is CASSLDRVPAGEQYF. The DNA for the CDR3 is TGCGCCAGCAGCTTGGACCGGGTTCCTGCGGGGGAGCAGTACTTC.

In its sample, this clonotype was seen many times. Here the CDR3 reads CASSFIWGGDEQFF. In nucleotides, the CDR3 is TGTGCCAGCAGTTTCATTTGGGGCGGGGACGAGCAGTTCTTC. The J gene is TRBJ2-1, the V gene TRBV27; D may be TRBD2 (6 bases). The CDR3 spans 14 residues. Germline V gives CDR1 MNHEY, CDR2 SMNVEV (reference sequence). The ends were cut back, 3 bases at V and 10 bases at J, with 16 bases in the middle.

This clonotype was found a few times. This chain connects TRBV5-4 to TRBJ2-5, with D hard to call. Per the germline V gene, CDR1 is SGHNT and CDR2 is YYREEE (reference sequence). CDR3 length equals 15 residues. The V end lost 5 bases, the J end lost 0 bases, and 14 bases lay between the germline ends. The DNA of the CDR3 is TGTGCCAGCAGTTTTTTCGAGTTGTACCAAGAGACCCAGTACTTC. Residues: CASSFFELYQETQYF.

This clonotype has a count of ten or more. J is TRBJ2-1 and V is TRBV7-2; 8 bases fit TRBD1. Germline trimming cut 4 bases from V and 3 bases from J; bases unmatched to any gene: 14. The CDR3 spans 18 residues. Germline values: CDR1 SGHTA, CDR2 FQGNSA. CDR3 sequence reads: CASSSQESTGAIYNEQFF. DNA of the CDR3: TGTGCCAGCAGCTCCCAAGAATCGACAGGGGCGATCTACAATGAGCAGTTCTTC.

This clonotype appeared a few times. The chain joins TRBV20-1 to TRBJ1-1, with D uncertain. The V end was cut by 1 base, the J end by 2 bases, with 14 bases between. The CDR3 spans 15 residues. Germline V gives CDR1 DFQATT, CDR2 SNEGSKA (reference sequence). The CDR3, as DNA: TGCAGTGCTAGAGCCGGTCGACAACTCAACACTGAAGCTTTCTTT. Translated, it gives CSARAGRQLNTEAFF.

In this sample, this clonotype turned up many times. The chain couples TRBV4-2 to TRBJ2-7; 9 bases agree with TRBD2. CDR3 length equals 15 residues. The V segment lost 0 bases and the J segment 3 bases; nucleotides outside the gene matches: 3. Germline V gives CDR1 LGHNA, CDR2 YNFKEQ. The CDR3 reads CASSQETSGNYEQYF. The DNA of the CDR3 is TGTGCCAGCAGCCAAGAGACTAGCGGAAACTACGAGCAGTACTTC.

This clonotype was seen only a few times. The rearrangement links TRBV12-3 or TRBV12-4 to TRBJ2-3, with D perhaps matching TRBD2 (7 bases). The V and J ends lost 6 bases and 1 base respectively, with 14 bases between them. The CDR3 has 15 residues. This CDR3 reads CASSLGGGGTDTQYF. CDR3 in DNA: TGTGCCAGCAGCCTGGGGGGGGGCGGCACAGATACGCAGTATTTT.

CDR3 sequence: CASSLRAGANTGELFF. The CDR3, as DNA: TGTGCCAGCAGTCTACGGGCAGGGGCGAACACCGGGGAGCTGTTTTTT. The genes are TRBV11-2 and TRBJ2-2; tentative D call: TRBD1 (6 bases). V lost 6 bases to trimming and J lost 0 bases, with 14 bases between them. CDR1 and CDR2 (germline): SGHAT, FQNNGV. There are 16 residues in the CDR3.

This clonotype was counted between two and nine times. The CDR3 region has the DNA TGTGCCAGCAGTTACCAGGGGGTTGCTGAAGCTTTCTTT. Its protein is CASSYQGVAEAFF. V gene TRBV6-5 combines with J gene TRBJ1-1; 7 bases are shared with TRBD1. The CDR3 sequence is 13 residues long. Germline V gene sequence: CDR1 MNHEY, CDR2 SVGAGI. J gave up 6 bases and V 2 bases, and 3 bases lay outside the gene matches.

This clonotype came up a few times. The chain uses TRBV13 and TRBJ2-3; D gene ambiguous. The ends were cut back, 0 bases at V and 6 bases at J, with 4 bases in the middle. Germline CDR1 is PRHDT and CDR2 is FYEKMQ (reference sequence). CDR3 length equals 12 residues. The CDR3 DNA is TGTGCCAGCAGCTTAGGCCTTGATACGCAGTATTTT. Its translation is CASSLGLDTQYF.